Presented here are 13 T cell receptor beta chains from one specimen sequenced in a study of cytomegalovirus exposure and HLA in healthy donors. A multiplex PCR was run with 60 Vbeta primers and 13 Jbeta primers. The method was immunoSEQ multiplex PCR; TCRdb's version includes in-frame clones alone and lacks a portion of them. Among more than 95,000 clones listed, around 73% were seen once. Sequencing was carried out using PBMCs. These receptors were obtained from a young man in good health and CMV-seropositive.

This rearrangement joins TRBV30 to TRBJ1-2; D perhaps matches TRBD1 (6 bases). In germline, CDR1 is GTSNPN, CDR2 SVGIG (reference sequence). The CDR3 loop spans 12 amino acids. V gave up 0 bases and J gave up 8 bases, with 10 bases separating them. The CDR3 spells CAWSVTGRGYTF. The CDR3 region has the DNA TGTGCCTGGAGTGTAACAGGGAGAGGCTACACCTTC.

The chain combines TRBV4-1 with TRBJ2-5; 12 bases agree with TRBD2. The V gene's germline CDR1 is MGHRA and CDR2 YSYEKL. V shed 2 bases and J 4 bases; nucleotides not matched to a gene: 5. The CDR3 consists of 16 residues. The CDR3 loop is CASSQYLGLAGETQYF. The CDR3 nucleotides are TGCGCCAGCAGCCAATACCTGGGACTAGCGGGAGAGACCCAGTACTTC.

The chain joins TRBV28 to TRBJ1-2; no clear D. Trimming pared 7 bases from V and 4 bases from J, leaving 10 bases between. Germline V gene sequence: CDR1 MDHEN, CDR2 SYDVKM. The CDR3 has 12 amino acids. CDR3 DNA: TGTGCCAGCAAAGCAGGAAGCTATGGCTACACCTTC. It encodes CASKAGSYGYTF.

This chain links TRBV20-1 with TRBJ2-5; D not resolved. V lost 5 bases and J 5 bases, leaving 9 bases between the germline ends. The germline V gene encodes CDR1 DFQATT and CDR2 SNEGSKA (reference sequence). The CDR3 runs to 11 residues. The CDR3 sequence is CSARLWETQYF. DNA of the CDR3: TGCAGTGCTCGACTTTGGGAGACCCAGTACTTC.

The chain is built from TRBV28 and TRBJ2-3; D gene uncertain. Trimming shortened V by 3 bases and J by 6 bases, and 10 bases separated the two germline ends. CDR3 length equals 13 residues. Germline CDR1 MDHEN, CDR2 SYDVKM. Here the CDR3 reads CASSFLARDTQYF. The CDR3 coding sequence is TGTGCCAGCAGTTTTTTGGCTAGGGATACGCAGTATTTT.

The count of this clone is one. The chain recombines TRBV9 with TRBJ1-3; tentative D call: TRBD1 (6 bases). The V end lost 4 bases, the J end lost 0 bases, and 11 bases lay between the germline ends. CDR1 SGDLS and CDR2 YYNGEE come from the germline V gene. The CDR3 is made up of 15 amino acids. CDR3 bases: TGTGCCAGCAGCCTCTGGGGGCTCTCTGGAAACACCATATATTTT. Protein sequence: CASSLWGLSGNTIYF.

CDR3 sequence: CASSVTGGDGREQFF. The CDR3 DNA is TGTGCCAGCAGCGTTACAGGGGGAGACGGACGGGAGCAGTTCTTC. The chain employs TRBV9 and TRBJ2-1, with TRBD1 matching 8 bases. The CDR3 sequence is 15 residues long. The germline CDR1 and CDR2 sequences are SGDLS and YYNGEE. J was trimmed by 10 bases and V by 2 bases; bases with no gene match: 11.

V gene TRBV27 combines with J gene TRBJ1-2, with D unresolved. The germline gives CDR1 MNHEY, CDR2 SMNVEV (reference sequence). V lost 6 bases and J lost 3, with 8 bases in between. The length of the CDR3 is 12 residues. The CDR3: CASRREDYGYTF. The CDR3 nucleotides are TGTGCCAGCAGGCGGGAGGACTATGGCTACACCTTC.

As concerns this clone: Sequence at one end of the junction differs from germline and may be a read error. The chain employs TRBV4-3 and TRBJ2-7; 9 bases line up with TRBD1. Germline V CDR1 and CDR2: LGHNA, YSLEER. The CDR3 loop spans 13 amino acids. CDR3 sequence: CASSRGTGYEQYF. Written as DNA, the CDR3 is TGCGCCAGCAGCCGAGGGACAGGGTACGAACAGTACTTC.

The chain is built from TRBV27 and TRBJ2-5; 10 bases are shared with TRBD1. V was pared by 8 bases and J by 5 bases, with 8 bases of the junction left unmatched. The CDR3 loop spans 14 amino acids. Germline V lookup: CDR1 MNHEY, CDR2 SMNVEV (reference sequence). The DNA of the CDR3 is TGTGCCAGCGGGCGACAGGGGGCCTGGGAGACCCAGTACTTC. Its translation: CASGRQGAWETQYF.

The DNA of the CDR3 is TGTGCCAGCAGCTTTATTCGACAGGGTCCCTTTGGCGAGCAGTACTTC. The encoded protein is CASSFIRQGPFGEQYF. The V call is TRBV11-1, the J call TRBJ2-7; TRBD1 aligns across 7 bases. Germline V CDR1 and CDR2: SGHAT, FQDESV (reference sequence). The CDR3 contains 16 residues. J lost 6 bases, V lost 3 bases, and 14 bases had no gene match. Variable domain in full (rest from reference TRBV11-1 and TRBJ2-7): EAEVAQSPRYKITEKSQAVAFWCDPISGHATLYWYRQILGQGPELLVQFQDESVVDDSQLPKDRFSAERLKGVDSTLKIQPAELGDSAMYLCASSFIRQGPFGEQYFGPGTRLTVT.

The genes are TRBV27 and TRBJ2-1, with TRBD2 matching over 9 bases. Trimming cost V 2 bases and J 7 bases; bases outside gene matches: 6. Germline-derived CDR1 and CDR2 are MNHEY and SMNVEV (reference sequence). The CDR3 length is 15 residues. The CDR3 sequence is CASSLPLAGRNEQFF. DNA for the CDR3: TGTGCCAGCAGTTTACCGCTAGCGGGAAGGAATGAGCAGTTCTTC.

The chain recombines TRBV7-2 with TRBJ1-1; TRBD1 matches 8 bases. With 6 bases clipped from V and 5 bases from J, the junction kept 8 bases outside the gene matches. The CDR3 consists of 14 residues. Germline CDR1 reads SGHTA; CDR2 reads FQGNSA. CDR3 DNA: TGTGCCAGCAGATCTTTCAGGGACAGGACTGAAGCTTTCTTT. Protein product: CASRSFRDRTEAFF.